Sequencing of this TCR beta chain was carried out in a study of fetal regulatory T cell absence and autoimmunity. The overall study: Exocrine pancreas autoimmunity occurred in IPEX patients lacking clinical diabetes.

Data came from immunoSEQ multiplex PCR; TCRdb stores just in-frame clones and leaves some out. The sample carries 95,000 or so clones, about 78% recorded once. On this clone itself: What it binds is unknown.

Study observations and caveats: Pancreas TCRs were oligoclonally enriched versus cord blood, some clones over 95-fold.

This CDR3 is built from 17 residues. Germline values: CDR1 SGDLS, CDR2 YYNGEE. With 3 bases clipped from V and 4 bases from J, the junction kept 7 bases outside the gene matches. The chain has TRBV9 and TRBJ2-1; the match to TRBD2 covers 13 bases. The sample taken for sequencing was pancreas tissue. The source is a male donor with IPEX syndrome. The CDR3 loop is CASSGTGLAGVYNEQFF. In DNA, the CDR3 is TGTGCCAGCAGCGGGACTGGACTAGCGGGGGTTTACAATGAGCAGTTCTTC. Using reference TRBV9 and TRBJ2-1 for the parts outside the CDR3, the full variable domain is DSGVTQTPKHLITATGQRVTLRCSPRSGDLSVYWYQQSLDQGLQFLIQYYNGEERAKGNILERFSAQQFPDLHSELNLSSLELGDSALYFCASSGTGLAGVYNEQFFGPGTRLTVL.